Listed below are T cell receptor beta chains from one sample, sequenced in a study of CD8+ T cells in alopecia areata. Measured with immunoSEQ multiplex PCR; TCRdb has only the in-frame clones, and not every one. The sample gives about 110,000 clones, 50% to 70% of which show up once; around a quarter is in the top ten. Sequencing input: NKG2D-low CD8+ T cells sorted from blood. Receptor source: a human donor with alopecia areata. Both conserved end residues are part of each CDR3. The order of the fields is CDR3 DNA, CDR3 protein, clone size, J gene, V gene, CDR3 length, D gene. D genes are given only for firm matches. Only some rows state a clone size, as once, few, many or a class for expanded clones.

cdr3_nt: TGTGCCAGCAGTTATTCAGACAGACCAGCATCCTACGAGCAGTACTTC
cdr3_aa: CASSYSDRPASYEQYF
clone_size: -
j_call: TRBJ2-7
v_call: TRBV6-5
cdr3_length: 16
d_call: -

cdr3_nt: TGCGCCAGCAGCTTGGCGGGGGCAGATACGCAGTATTTT
cdr3_aa: CASSLAGADTQYF
clone_size: -
j_call: TRBJ2-3
v_call: TRBV5-1
cdr3_length: 13
d_call: -

cdr3_nt: TGTGCCAGCAGTATTAGCGGCTCCTACAATGAGCAGTTCTTC
cdr3_aa: CASSISGSYNEQFF
clone_size: once
j_call: TRBJ2-1
v_call: TRBV27
cdr3_length: 14
d_call: -

cdr3_nt: TGTGCCAGCAGCACAATCAGGTCGGGGAACAATCAGCCCCAGCATTTT
cdr3_aa: CASSTIRSGNNQPQHF
clone_size: -
j_call: TRBJ1-5
v_call: TRBV28
cdr3_length: 16
d_call: -

cdr3_nt: TGTGCCAGCACCGACAGGAGCCACTCTGGAAACACCATATATTTT
cdr3_aa: CASTDRSHSGNTIYF
clone_size: -
j_call: TRBJ1-3
v_call: TRBV27
cdr3_length: 15
d_call: -

cdr3_nt: TGTGCCAGCAGTGGTTGGACTAGCGTCCCCAATGAGCAGTTCTTC
cdr3_aa: CASSGWTSVPNEQFF
clone_size: -
j_call: TRBJ2-1
v_call: TRBV2
cdr3_length: 15
d_call: TRBD2

cdr3_nt: TGTGCCAGCCAGAGCGGGAGGGATAATGAGCAGTTCTTC
cdr3_aa: CASQSGRDNEQFF
clone_size: -
j_call: TRBJ2-1
v_call: TRBV7-9
cdr3_length: 13
d_call: TRBD2

cdr3_nt: TGCGCCAGCAGGGGGACAGGGGGACCCTCCCGAACAACCACAGATACGCAGTATTTT
cdr3_aa: CASRGTGGPSRTTTDTQYF
clone_size: once
j_call: TRBJ2-3
v_call: TRBV5-1
cdr3_length: 19
d_call: TRBD1

cdr3_nt: TGCGCCAGCAGCTTGCGTCTTACCACAGATACGCAGTATTTT
cdr3_aa: CASSLRLTTDTQYF
clone_size: few
j_call: TRBJ2-3
v_call: TRBV5-1
cdr3_length: 14
d_call: -

cdr3_nt: TGTGCCAGCAGTTTATTTAGCACAGATACGCAGTATTTT
cdr3_aa: CASSLFSTDTQYF
clone_size: -
j_call: TRBJ2-3
v_call: TRBV27
cdr3_length: 13
d_call: -

cdr3_nt: TGTGCCAGCAGTTCCCCTCGGGGCAAAGGCCCAGATACGCAGTATTTT
cdr3_aa: CASSSPRGKGPDTQYF
clone_size: -
j_call: TRBJ2-3
v_call: TRBV9
cdr3_length: 16
d_call: -

cdr3_nt: TGTGCCAGCAGCCCCTCGTGGAGACCCGAAGCTTTCTTT
cdr3_aa: CASSPSWRPEAFF
clone_size: few
j_call: TRBJ1-1
v_call: TRBV7-9
cdr3_length: 13
d_call: -

cdr3_nt: TGTGCCAGCTCGCGGGGCAGGGTCATCGAGCAGTACTTC
cdr3_aa: CASSRGRVIEQYF
clone_size: -
j_call: TRBJ2-7
v_call: TRBV28
cdr3_length: 13
d_call: -

cdr3_nt: TGTGCCAGCACCGGACAGGAGGGCTACACCTTC
cdr3_aa: CASTGQEGYTF
clone_size: -
j_call: TRBJ1-2
v_call: TRBV6-1
cdr3_length: 11
d_call: TRBD1

cdr3_nt: TGTGCCAGCAGCGGGCGGGGTCAGGCAGGGTGGGACATGAACACTGAAGCTTTCTTT
cdr3_aa: CASSGRGQAGWDMNTEAFF
clone_size: -
j_call: TRBJ1-1
v_call: TRBV7-9
cdr3_length: 19
d_call: -

cdr3_nt: TGTGCCACACGGGGGCCGGGACTAGATCCTTACGAGCAGTACTTC
cdr3_aa: CATRGPGLDPYEQYF
clone_size: -
j_call: TRBJ2-7
v_call: TRBV27
cdr3_length: 15
d_call: TRBD2

cdr3_nt: TGTGCCAGCAGTGAAGGTGCAGGGGGCAATGAGCAGTTCTTC
cdr3_aa: CASSEGAGGNEQFF
clone_size: -
j_call: TRBJ2-1
v_call: TRBV2
cdr3_length: 14
d_call: TRBD1

cdr3_nt: TGTGCCAGCAGCTTTAACTCCGGGACAGGGGCGTCTGGGGCCAACGTCCTGACTTTC
cdr3_aa: CASSFNSGTGASGANVLTF
clone_size: few
j_call: TRBJ2-6
v_call: TRBV2
cdr3_length: 19
d_call: TRBD1

cdr3_nt: TGTGCCAGCAGAAAAACAGGGGAAGAGCAGTTCTTC
cdr3_aa: CASRKTGEEQFF
clone_size: few
j_call: TRBJ2-1
v_call: TRBV7-9
cdr3_length: 12
d_call: TRBD1

cdr3_nt: TGTGCCAGCAGTACATCCGGGACTAGAGCTAATGAGCAGTTCTTC
cdr3_aa: CASSTSGTRANEQFF
clone_size: -
j_call: TRBJ2-1
v_call: TRBV27
cdr3_length: 15
d_call: TRBD2

cdr3_nt: TGTGCCAGCAGGACCGGGAGTAGAGAGACCCAGTACTTC
cdr3_aa: CASRTGSRETQYF
clone_size: -
j_call: TRBJ2-5
v_call: TRBV27
cdr3_length: 13
d_call: -

cdr3_nt: TGCGCCAGCAGCTTGAGAGGGGGAGAATTTGACACTGAAGCTTTCTTT
cdr3_aa: CASSLRGGEFDTEAFF
clone_size: -
j_call: TRBJ1-1
v_call: TRBV5-1
cdr3_length: 16
d_call: -